The rows below give T cell receptor beta chains drawn from one sample of a study of blood T cells in healthy people across ages. TCRdb redid the calling of the 5' RACE reads with MiXCR, one entry per CDR3 protein. The sample has approximately 800,000 distinct CDR3 sequences; approximately 53% are singletons. The sample was blood. Receptor source: a man older than 75 in good health. Each CDR3 is given with its conserved first and last residue. D genes are given only for firm matches. Where a row states a size, it is once, few, many or the class of an expanded clone; other rows omit it.

CDR3aa	CDR3nt	abundance	j_gene	v_gene	d_gene
CASKKGPNPPYEQYF	TGTGCCAGTAAGAAGGGGCCGAATCCACCCTACGAGCAGTACTTC	NA	TRBJ2-7	TRBV6-5	NA
CASSSPGRVPHRYAYF	TGTGCCAGCAGCTCCCCCGGCAGAGTCCCGCACAGATACGCGTATTTT	NA	TRBJ2-3	TRBV21-1	NA
CAGASAYEQYF	TGTGCCGGGGCTAGCGCCTACGAGCAGTACTTC	once	TRBJ2-7	TRBV2	NA
CASSYLLGDANEQFF	TGTGCCAGCAGTTACCTTTTAGGGGACGCCAATGAGCAGTTCTTC	NA	TRBJ2-1	TRBV28	NA
CSVLGGSDYEQYF	TGCAGCGTATTAGGCGGGAGTGACTACGAGCAGTACTTC	many	TRBJ2-7	TRBV29-1	TRBD2
CASSFPAVNTEAFF	TGTGCCAGCAGCTTCCCGGCCGTAAACACTGAAGCTTTCTTT	few	TRBJ1-1	TRBV13	NA
CASSSLPRETQYF	TGTGCCAGCAGCTCCCTTCCACGGGAGACCCAGTACTTC	NA	TRBJ2-5	TRBV6-6	NA
CASSQGLISRVGETQYF	TGTGCCAGCAGCCAAGGACTAATTTCCAGGGTTGGGGAGACCCAGTACTTC	few	TRBJ2-5	TRBV3-1	NA
CASSDSTGGNEQFF	TGTGCCAGCAGTGACTCGACGGGGGGCAATGAGCAGTTCTTC	NA	TRBJ2-1	TRBV6-4	TRBD2
CASSPGMGGYTF	TGTGCCAGCAGTCCCGGGATGGGGGGCTACACCTTC	few	TRBJ1-2	TRBV12-3/TRBV12-4	NA
CASSLYPPGQNQETQYF	TGCGCCAGCAGCCTCTACCCCCCTGGACAGAACCAAGAGACCCAGTACTTC	NA	TRBJ2-5	TRBV4-1	NA
CASSLMEVTQYF	TGTGCCAGCAGCCTTATGGAGGTTACGCAGTATTTT	NA	TRBJ2-3	TRBV28	NA
CASSPQALARELFF	TGTGCCAGCAGCCCCCAAGCCCTCGCCAGGGAGCTGTTTTTT	NA	TRBJ2-2	TRBV12-3/TRBV12-4	NA
CASSPAEGATYEQYF	TGTGCCAGCAGCCCCGCTGAAGGAGCGACCTACGAGCAGTACTTC	NA	TRBJ2-7	TRBV11-2	NA
CSATSGTSGSYEQYF	TGCAGTGCTACCTCCGGGACTAGCGGGAGCTACGAGCAGTACTTC	NA	TRBJ2-7	TRBV20-1	TRBD2
CSARGLAGGVYNEQFF	TGCAGTGCTAGAGGGTTAGCGGGAGGGGTCTACAATGAGCAGTTCTTC	NA	TRBJ2-1	TRBV20-1	TRBD2
CSAFGGETKNIQYF	TGCAGTGCTTTCGGTGGGGAAACCAAAAACATTCAGTACTTC	NA	TRBJ2-4	TRBV20-1	NA
CASSSVDAFRWGSKNIQYF	TGTGCCAGCAGCTCAGTCGACGCGTTCCGCTGGGGCTCCAAAAACATTCAGTACTTC	NA	TRBJ2-4	TRBV5-6	NA
CSAPAGLRNTQYF	TGCAGTGCCCCAGCCGGGCTTCGAAATACGCAGTATTTT	NA	TRBJ2-3	TRBV20-1	NA
CASRKDGGQVETQYF	TGCGCCAGCAGAAAGGACGGGGGGCAAGTGGAGACCCAGTACTTC	few	TRBJ2-5	TRBV5-1	NA
CASSYREGSYNEQFF	TGTGCCAGCAGTTACAGGGAGGGCTCCTACAATGAGCAGTTCTTC	many	TRBJ2-1	TRBV6-6	TRBD2
CASIPPESSGANVLTF	TGTGCCAGCATCCCCCCGGAGAGCTCTGGGGCCAACGTCCTGACTTTC	NA	TRBJ2-6	TRBV12-3/TRBV12-4	NA
CATSTGAGVHNIQYF	TGTGCCACCAGCACAGGAGCGGGAGTTCACAACATTCAGTACTTC	NA	TRBJ2-4	TRBV15	TRBD2
CSAREPGPAKNIQYF	TGCAGTGCTAGAGAACCAGGTCCAGCCAAAAACATTCAGTACTTC	NA	TRBJ2-4	TRBV20-1	NA
CASSQESSGLSYEQYF	TGCGCCAGCAGCCAAGAGTCTAGCGGGCTATCCTACGAGCAGTACTTC	few	TRBJ2-7	TRBV4-1	TRBD2